This T cell receptor (beta chain) was identified in a study of CD8 T cells in Susac syndrome. This clonotype appeared once. Trimming cost V 4 bases and J 5 bases, with 14 bases left between them. Germline V gene lookup returns CDR1 GTSNPN and CDR2 SVGIG (reference sequence). There are 13 residues in the CDR3. RNA totalling about 0.45 to 1 ug underwent reverse transcription with random hexamers. TCRdb recomputed calls from the immunoSEQ multiplex PCR reads with MiXCR, one row per CDR3 protein. Here the sample spans under 200,000 distinct CDR3 sequences, approximately 94% being singletons. Source material: CD4+ T cells from PBMCs. This sequence originates from a human donor with Susac syndrome. V and J are TRBV30 and TRBJ1-2; unclear D gene. The CDR3 loop is CAWTIGGRYGYTF. The CDR3 DNA reads as TGTGCCTGGACTATCGGTGGCAGATATGGCTACACCTTC. The full variable domain, in which reference TRBV30 and TRBJ1-2 provide the parts outside the CDR3, is SQTIHQWPATLVQPVGSPLSLECTVEGTSNPNLYWYRQAAGRGLQLLFYSVGIGQISSEVPQNLSASRPQDRQFILSSKKLLLSDSGFYLCAWTIGGRYGYTFGSGTRLTVV.